This T cell receptor (beta chain) was recorded in a study of T cells in Graves' hyperthyroidism and ophthalmopathy. The germline V gene has CDR1 SGHVS and CDR2 FQNEAQ. Trimming left V 5 bases short and J 6 bases short, with 28 bases between. The CDR3 has 18 amino acids. The source material, RNA transcripts, was used to amplify TCR beta CDR3 regions. Primed by the HTBI set, a first-round RT-PCR was run on the TCR CDR3. TCRdb re-analysed the multiplex PCR reads in MiXCR, keeping a single row per CDR3 protein. The repertoire has 500,000 to 600,000 distinct CDR3 sequences, around 50% of them found once; the top ten carry roughly 45%. This clonotype was observed many times.

The J gene is TRBJ1-2, the V gene TRBV7-8; TRBD1 is a possible D gene (5 bases). This TCR came from an adult woman with Graves' disease, either hyperthyroidism or ophthalmopathy (not recorded which). Sequenced input: peripheral blood or thyroid tissue (not recorded which). CDR3 DNA: TGTGCCAGCAGCCCGAGGGGCCCCGGACTGACAGCTAGTCATGGCTACACCTTC. It encodes CASSPRGPGLTASHGYTF. Variable domain in full (rest from reference TRBV7-8 and TRBJ1-2): GAGVSQSPRYKVAKRGQDVALRCDPISGHVSLFWYQQALGQGPEFLTYFQNEAQLDKSGLPSDRFFAERPEGSVSTLKIQRTQQEDSAVYLCASSPRGPGLTASHGYTFGSGTRLTVV.